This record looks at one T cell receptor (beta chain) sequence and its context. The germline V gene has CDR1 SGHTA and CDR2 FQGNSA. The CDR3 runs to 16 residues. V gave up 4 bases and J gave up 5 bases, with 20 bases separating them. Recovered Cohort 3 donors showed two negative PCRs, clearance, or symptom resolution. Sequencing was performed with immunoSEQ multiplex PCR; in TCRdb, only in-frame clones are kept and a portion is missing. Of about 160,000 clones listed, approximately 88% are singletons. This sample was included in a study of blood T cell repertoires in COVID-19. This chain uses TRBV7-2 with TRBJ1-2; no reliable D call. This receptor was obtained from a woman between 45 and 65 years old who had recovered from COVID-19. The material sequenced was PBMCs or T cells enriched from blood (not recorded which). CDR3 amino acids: CASSSLLGGDSYGYTF. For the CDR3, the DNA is TGTGCCAGCAGCTCGCTCTTGGGCGGGGATTCTTATGGCTACACCTTC.